Listed here are 27 T cell receptor beta chains from one sample, sequenced in a study of identifying expanded T cells in peripheral blood. Data came from immunoSEQ multiplex PCR; TCRdb stores just in-frame clones and leaves some out. Found here are 97,000 or so clones, 70% to 90% of them singletons; the top ten hold 13% to 15%. The sequenced sample was blood. The receptors come from a person aged 18 to 70 in good health.

The CDR3 DNA follows: TGTGCCTGGACACGATTCGCGGGGGGGAGGACAGATACGCAGTATTTT. Translating gives CAWTRFAGGRTDTQYF. The chain employs TRBV30 and TRBJ2-3, with 9 bases matching TRBD2. V shed 4 bases and J 3 bases; nucleotides not matched to a gene: 11. The CDR3 has 16 amino acids. Germline CDR1 and CDR2: GTSNPN and SVGIG (reference sequence).

This chain links TRBV7-9 with TRBJ1-1, with TRBD1 identical over 9 bases. Germline assignment: CDR1 SEHNR and CDR2 FQNEAQ (reference sequence). The V segment lost 4 bases and the J segment 9 bases; nucleotides outside the gene matches: 6. The CDR3 covers 13 residues. The CDR3 DNA sequence: TGTGCCAGCAGCTCCCGACAGGGGGTAAAAGCTTTCTTT. As protein: CASSSRQGVKAFF.

The V call is TRBV6-6, the J call TRBJ1-1; tentatively, D is TRBD1 (5 bases). The CDR3 length is 15 residues. From germline, CDR1 is MNHNY and CDR2 SVGAGI (reference sequence). Between the trimmed V and J ends, which lost 6 bases and 0 bases, there was a span of 14 bases. The CDR3 region has the DNA TGTGCCAGCAGCGCCCCGGACACCTTGAACACTGAAGCTTTCTTT. Protein: CASSAPDTLNTEAFF.

This sequence joins TRBV7-3 and TRBJ2-6, with 7 nucleotides matching TRBD2. CDR3 length: 16 residues. The junction had 6 bases not matched to a gene; V was cut back by 5 bases and J by 2 bases. Germline V gives CDR1 SGHTA, CDR2 FQGTGA. The CDR3: CASSLSGTPGANVLTF. The CDR3 region has the DNA TGTGCCAGCAGCCTCAGCGGGACCCCTGGGGCCAACGTCCTGACTTTC.

The rearrangement joins TRBV7-6 to TRBJ2-7, with a possible D match to TRBD1 (6 bases). The germline CDR1 and CDR2 sequences are SGHVS and FNYEAQ. Trimming removed 3 bases at V and 2 bases at J, with 14 bases between. CDR3 length: 15 residues. The DNA of the CDR3 is TGTGCCAGCAGCTTGGCAGGGGCGGTAACCTACGAGCAGTACTTC. Translated, it gives CASSLAGAVTYEQYF.

The count of this clone is one. V usage is TRBV7-9 and J usage is TRBJ2-2; D might be TRBD1 (6 bases). Trimming left V 3 bases short and J 0 bases short, with 11 bases between. CDR1 SEHNR and CDR2 FQNEAQ come from the germline V gene (reference sequence). The CDR3 totals 16 residues. CDR3 DNA: TGTGCCAGCAGCTTCCAGGGACAACCGAACACCGGGGAGCTGTTTTTT. Its protein is CASSFQGQPNTGELFF. The full variable domain, its missing parts supplied by reference TRBV7-9 and TRBJ2-2, is DTGVSQNPRHKITKRGQNVTFRCDPISEHNRLYWYRQTLGQGPEFLTYFQNEAQLEKSRLLSDRFSAERPKGSFSTLEIQRTEQGDSAMYLCASSFQGQPNTGELFFGEGSRLTVL.

The chain couples TRBV19 to TRBJ2-2; D gene unclear. This CDR3 has 15 residues. Germline V gives CDR1 LNHDA, CDR2 SQIVND (reference sequence). Trimming cost V 4 bases and J 1 base, with 10 bases left between them. The CDR3 here is CASSTGPVNTGELFF. The CDR3, as DNA: TGTGCCAGTAGTACAGGACCGGTGAACACCGGGGAGCTGTTTTTT. The variable domain in full, with the rest retrieved from reference TRBV19 and TRBJ2-2, is DGGITQSPKYLFRKEGQNVTLSCEQNLNHDAMYWYRQDPGQGLRLIYYSQIVNDFQKGDIAEGYSVSREKKESFPLTVTSAQKNPTAFYLCASSTGPVNTGELFFGEGSRLTVL.

CDR3 sequence reads: CATAPGLRVNTEAFF. In DNA, the CDR3 is TGTGCCACCGCACCGGGGTTGAGGGTAAACACTGAAGCTTTCTTT. The chain combines TRBV10-3 with TRBJ1-1; D is unresolved. Germline V gives CDR1 ENHRY, CDR2 SYGVKD. V was trimmed by 10 bases and J by 2 bases, leaving 20 bases between them. The CDR3 runs to 15 residues.

The chain employs TRBV5-5 and TRBJ2-5; no definite D call. V was cut by 0 bases and J by 5 bases, with 8 bases left in between. The germline V gene has CDR1 SGHKS and CDR2 YYEKEE (reference sequence). This CDR3 region has 13 residues. CDR3: CASSLGGGETQYF. The CDR3 DNA reads TGTGCCAGCAGCTTGGGAGGTGGGGAGACCCAGTACTTC.

The chain couples TRBV19 to TRBJ1-2, with a weak D call TRBD1 (5 bases). Trimming shortened V by 5 bases and J by 5 bases, and 18 bases separated the two germline ends. In germline, CDR1 is LNHDA, CDR2 SQIVND (reference sequence). The CDR3 sequence is 15 residues long. The CDR3, as DNA: TGTGCCAGTAGTTCGCCCGCGGGGCAGGATTATGGCTACACCTTC. Translating gives CASSSPAGQDYGYTF.

This clone showed up just once. V usage is TRBV7-6 and J usage is TRBJ2-2; 10 nucleotides agree with TRBD2. V lost 5 bases to trimming and J lost 6 bases; unmatched junction nucleotides: 6. This CDR3 contains 15 residues. CDR1 and CDR2 from the germline V gene are SGHVS and FNYEAQ. The CDR3 bases are TGTGCCAGCAGCGAAACTAGCGGGGCCCCCGGGGAGCTGTTTTTT. It is translated as CASSETSGAPGELFF. The whole variable domain, filled in from reference TRBV7-6 and TRBJ2-2, reads GAGVSQSPRYKVTKRGQDVALRCDPISGHVSLYWYRQALGQGPEFLTYFNYEAQQDKSGLPNDRFSAERPEGSISTLTIQRTEQRDSAMYRCASSETSGAPGELFFGEGSRLTVL.

The chain recombines TRBV19 with TRBJ1-2; unclear D gene. The V gene's germline CDR1 is LNHDA and CDR2 SQIVND (reference sequence). The V end was cut by 6 bases, the J end by 7 bases, with 15 bases between. The CDR3 has 13 amino acids. CDR3 DNA: TGTGCCAGTAGAACCCCCGAGGCGCTTGGCTACACCTTC. It specifies CASRTPEALGYTF.

CDR3 in DNA: TGTGCCAGCAGCTCCCCCGACGGCACAGATACGCAGTATTTT. Its translation is CASSSPDGTDTQYF. The V call is TRBV5-6, the J call TRBJ2-3; the D is unclear. This CDR3 region has 14 residues. Germline CDR1 SGHDT, CDR2 YYEEEE. V lost 3 bases and J lost 1, with 9 bases in between.

This clone has only a few counts. The V gene is TRBV2, the J gene TRBJ2-7; TRBD1 might be the D (6 bases). Per germline, CDR1 SNHLY and CDR2 FYNNEI. V was trimmed by 7 bases and J by 5 bases, leaving 30 bases between them. The CDR3 spans 18 residues. The CDR3 DNA reads TGTGCCAGCACACTCTCCTCGGACAGACCGAACATCGCACACGAGCAGTACTTC. Its protein is CASTLSSDRPNIAHEQYF.

The CDR3 region is CASSPRGQATISTDTQYF. For the CDR3, the DNA is TGTGCCAGCAGCCCAAGGGGACAGGCCACAATTAGCACAGATACGCAGTATTTT. J is TRBJ2-3 and V is TRBV9, with TRBD1 matching over 8 bases. The CDR3 extends over 18 amino acids. Germline V CDR1 and CDR2: SGDLS, YYNGEE. V lost 4 bases, J lost 0 bases, and 13 bases stayed unmatched.

The rearrangement links TRBV6-5 to TRBJ2-5; TRBD2 matches at 8 bases. Germline CDR1 reads MNHEY; CDR2 reads SVGAGI. Losses at the gene ends were 2 bases for V and 4 bases for J; bases not matched to a gene: 6. The CDR3 is 15 residues long. As DNA, the CDR3 is TGTGCCAGCAGTTACGCGGGGGGCTCGCCAGAGACCCAGTACTTC. It is translated as CASSYAGGSPETQYF.

The V gene is TRBV9, the J gene TRBJ2-2; TRBD2 matches 9 bases. The CDR3 is made up of 16 amino acids. Germline loops: CDR1 SGDLS, CDR2 YYNGEE. V dropped 0 bases and J dropped 5; count of bases not matched to a gene: 5. Here the CDR3 DNA reads TGTGCCAGCAGCGTAGAAGCGGGAGGCCGAACCGGGGAGCTGTTTTTT. Residues: CASSVEAGGRTGELFF. Filled out from reference TRBV9 and TRBJ2-2, the complete variable domain reads DSGVTQTPKHLITATGQRVTLRCSPRSGDLSVYWYQQSLDQGLQFLIQYYNGEERAKGNILERFSAQQFPDLHSELNLSSLELGDSALYFCASSVEAGGRTGELFFGEGSRLTVL.

This chain uses TRBV7-2 with TRBJ1-6; 7 bases are a match to TRBD1. Trimming at V came to 5 bases and at J to 3 bases, leaving 7 bases not matched to a gene. Germline lookup yields CDR1 SGHTA and CDR2 FQGNSA. CDR3 length equals 16 residues. The DNA for the CDR3 is TGTGCCAGCAGCCGCAGGACAGGCGGCTATAATTCACCCCTCCACTTT. This codes for CASSRRTGGYNSPLHF. Supplemented by reference TRBV7-2 and TRBJ1-6, the full variable domain reads GAGVSQSPSNKVTEKGKDVELRCDPISGHTALYWYRQSLGQGLEFLIYFQGNSAPDKSGLPSDRFSAERTGGSVSTLTIQRTQQEDSAVYLCASSRRTGGYNSPLHFGNGTRLTVT.

The CDR3 reads CASSFGTVQGAFF. CDR3 nucleotides: TGCGCCAGCAGCTTCGGGACCGTCCAAGGAGCTTTCTTT. The gene calls are TRBV5-1 and TRBJ1-1; the D gene is possibly TRBD1 (5 bases). The ends were cut back, 2 bases at V and 10 bases at J, with 15 bases in the middle. CDR1 is SGHRS and CDR2 is YFSETQ in the germline V gene. The CDR3 has 13 amino acids. Variable domain in full (rest from reference TRBV5-1 and TRBJ1-1): KAGVTQTPRYLIKTRGQQVTLSCSPISGHRSVSWYQQTPGQGLQFLFEYFSETQRNKGNFPGRFSGRQFSNSRSEMNVSTLELGDSALYLCASSFGTVQGAFFGQGTRLTVV.

The J gene is TRBJ2-3, the V gene TRBV28; 9 nucleotides line up with TRBD1. V trimming: 10 bases; J trimming: 2 bases; junction bases outside the gene matches: 10. The CDR3 sequence is 15 residues long. Germline loops: CDR1 MDHEN, CDR2 SYDVKM. The CDR3 region has the DNA TGTGCCATCAACCGGGGGGACAGGGACACAGATACGCAGTATTTT. It translates to CAINRGDRDTDTQYF.

This chain joins TRBV12-5 and TRBJ2-3; D is possibly TRBD1 (6 bases). This CDR3 contains 14 residues. Germline lookup yields CDR1 LGHNT and CDR2 FRNRAP. V was cut by 5 bases and J by 2 bases, with 11 bases left in between. The CDR3: CASGLGHDTDTQYF. The CDR3 DNA is TGTGCTAGTGGTCTGGGACATGACACAGATACGCAGTATTTT.

This chain links TRBV21-1 with TRBJ2-7. TRBV21-1 is deemed a pseudogene. CDR3 length: 12 residues. The CDR3 loop is CASSKAPYEQYF. CDR3 coding DNA: TGTGCCAGCAGCAAAGCGCCCTACGAGCAGTACTTC.

This chain uses TRBV9 with TRBJ2-7; 10 positions agree with TRBD2. CDR3 size: 15 residues. V trimming: 3 bases; J trimming: 4 bases; junction bases outside the gene matches: 7. Germline assignment: CDR1 SGDLS and CDR2 YYNGEE. CDR3 bases: TGTGCCAGCAGCGCTTCTAGCGGGAGAACGTACGAGCAGTACTTC. Translated: CASSASSGRTYEQYF.

For the CDR3, the DNA is TGCAGCGTTGTAGACAGACACGTGCAGTACTTC. This translates into CSVVDRHVQYF. The rearrangement joins TRBV29-1 to TRBJ2-5; maybe TRBD1 (5 bases). The V and J ends lost 4 bases and 11 bases respectively, with 14 bases between them. The length of the CDR3 is 11 residues. Germline V gene data show CDR1 as SQVTM and CDR2 as ANQGSEA. The full variable domain, with the rest looked up from reference TRBV29-1 and TRBJ2-5, is SAVISQKPSRDICQRGTSLTIQCQVDSQVTMMFWYRQQPGQSLTLIATANQGSEATYESGFVIDKFPISRPNLTFSTLTVSNMSPEDSSIYLCSVVDRHVQYFGPGTRLLVL.

In this sample, this clone turned up once. The DNA of the CDR3 is TGTGCCAGCAGTTACTCAACAGGGGGTCTCGAGCAGTACTTC. Encoded protein: CASSYSTGGLEQYF. The chain combines TRBV6-5 with TRBJ2-7, with 8 nucleotides matching TRBD1. After removal of 0 bases from V and 6 bases from J, the junction contained 4 bases not matched to a gene. The CDR3 contains 14 residues. Germline V gene data show CDR1 as MNHEY and CDR2 as SVGAGI.

CDR3 in DNA: TGTGCCAGCCAACCGACGCGGGGAGGGGTCGAGCAGTACTTC. Amino acids: CASQPTRGGVEQYF. The chain uses TRBV5-4 and TRBJ2-7; TRBD2 agrees at 7 bases. The V gene's germline CDR1 is SGHNT and CDR2 YYREEE (reference sequence). The CDR3 is made up of 14 amino acids. V shed 7 bases and J 6 bases; nucleotides not matched to a gene: 13.

V is TRBV19 and J is TRBJ2-7; D tentatively fits TRBD1 or TRBD2 (5 bases each). Deletions cut 1 base from V and 4 bases from J, with 14 bases between. The CDR3 has 15 amino acids. Per the germline V gene, CDR1 is LNHDA and CDR2 is SQIVND (reference sequence). For the CDR3, the DNA is TGTGCCAGTAGTATAGGGCCCAGTGGGGGTTACGAGCAGTACTTC. Translation: CASSIGPSGGYEQYF.